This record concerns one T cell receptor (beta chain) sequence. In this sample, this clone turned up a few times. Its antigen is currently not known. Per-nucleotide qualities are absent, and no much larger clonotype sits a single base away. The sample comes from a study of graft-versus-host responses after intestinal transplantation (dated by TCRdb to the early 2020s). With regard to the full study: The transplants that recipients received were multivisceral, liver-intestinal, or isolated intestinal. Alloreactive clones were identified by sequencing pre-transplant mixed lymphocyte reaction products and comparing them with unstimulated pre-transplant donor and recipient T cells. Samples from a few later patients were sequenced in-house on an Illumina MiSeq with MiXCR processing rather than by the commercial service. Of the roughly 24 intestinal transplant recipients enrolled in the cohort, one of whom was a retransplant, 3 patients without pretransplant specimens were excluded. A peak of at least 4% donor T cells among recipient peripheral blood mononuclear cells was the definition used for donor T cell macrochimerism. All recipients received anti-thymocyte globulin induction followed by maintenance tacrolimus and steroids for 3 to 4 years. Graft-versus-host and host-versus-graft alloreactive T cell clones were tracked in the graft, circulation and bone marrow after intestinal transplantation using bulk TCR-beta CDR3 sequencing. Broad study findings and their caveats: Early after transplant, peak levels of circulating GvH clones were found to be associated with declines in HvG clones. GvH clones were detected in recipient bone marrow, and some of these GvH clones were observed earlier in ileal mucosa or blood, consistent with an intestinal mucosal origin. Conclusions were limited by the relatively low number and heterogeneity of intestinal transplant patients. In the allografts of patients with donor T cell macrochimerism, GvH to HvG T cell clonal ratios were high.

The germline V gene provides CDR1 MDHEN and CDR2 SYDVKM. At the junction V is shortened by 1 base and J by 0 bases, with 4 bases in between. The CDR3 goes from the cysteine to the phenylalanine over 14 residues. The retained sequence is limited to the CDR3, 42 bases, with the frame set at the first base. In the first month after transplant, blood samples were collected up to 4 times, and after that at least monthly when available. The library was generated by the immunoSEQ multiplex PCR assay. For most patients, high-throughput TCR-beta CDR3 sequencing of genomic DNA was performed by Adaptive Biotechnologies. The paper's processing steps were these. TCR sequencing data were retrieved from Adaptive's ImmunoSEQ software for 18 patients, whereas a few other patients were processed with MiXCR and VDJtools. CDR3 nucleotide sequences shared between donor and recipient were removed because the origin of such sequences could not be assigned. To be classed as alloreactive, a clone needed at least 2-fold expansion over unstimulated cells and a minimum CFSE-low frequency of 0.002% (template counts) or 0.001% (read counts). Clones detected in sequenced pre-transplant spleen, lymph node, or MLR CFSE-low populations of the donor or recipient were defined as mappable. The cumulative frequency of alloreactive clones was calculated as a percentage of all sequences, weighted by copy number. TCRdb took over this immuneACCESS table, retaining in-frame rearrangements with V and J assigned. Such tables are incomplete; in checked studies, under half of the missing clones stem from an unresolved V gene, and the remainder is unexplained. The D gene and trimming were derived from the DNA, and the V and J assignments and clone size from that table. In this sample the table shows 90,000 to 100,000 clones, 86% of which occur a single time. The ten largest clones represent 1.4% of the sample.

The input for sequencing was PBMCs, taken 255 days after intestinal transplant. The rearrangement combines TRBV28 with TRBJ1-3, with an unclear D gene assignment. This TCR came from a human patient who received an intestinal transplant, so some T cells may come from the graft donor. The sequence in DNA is TGTGCCAGCAGTTTATCGGTCTCTGGAAACACCATATATTTT. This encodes CASSLSVSGNTIYF.